This T cell receptor beta chain originates from a study of T cell responses to AZD1222 COVID-19 vaccine (dated by TCRdb to about 2021). With regard to the full study: AZD1222 recipients whose second dose came at about 4 weeks and those whose second dose came at about 12 weeks were combined into one group, since spike-specific TCR depth and breadth did not differ between the two schedules. A total of around 240 trial participants underwent TCR sequencing, of whom some 200 had received two doses of AZD1222 and some 25 had received two doses of the MenACWY control vaccine. Enrollment into the trials was organized by age into subgroups of 18-55, 56-69 and 70-plus years, and those subgroups contained about 160, 30 and 59 TCR-sequenced participants, respectively.

This sample's time point label indicates: baseline before first vaccination. Vaccinee samples came from UK trials COV001 and COV002, including a single-blind randomized controlled phase 2/3 trial of AZD1222 (ChAdOx1 nCoV-19) in healthy adults. For TCRbeta chain sequencing, PBMC samples from trial participants were taken at day 0 and at day 28 after the second dose. Concerning this clone: Its antigen is not yet known. No quality values exist for individual bases; no much larger clone is one base distant.

General findings and caveats noted by the study authors: Conclusions about previously exposed vaccinees are limited because only six or seven AZD1222 recipients were SARS-CoV-2 seropositive at baseline. In the small 56-69-year group, the increase in depth fell short of significance, most likely because of low power. Vaccine-associated CD4 TCRs spanned the whole spike protein, with dominant responses in regions 160-218 and 743-854. Because no day 14 peak-response samples were available, the repertoires could be characterized only after the peak T cell response. A significant rise in spike-specific TCR breadth and depth was observed after two AZD1222 doses relative to day 0 and relative to MenACWY recipients. Epitopes outside the regions mutated in the B.1.351 and B.1.1.7 variants were reportedly recognized by nearly half of the unique spike-specific TCRs. Participants were mostly white British and included more females than males, and it was suggested by the authors that clonal diversity may have been underestimated.

The CDR3 regions of human TCRbeta chains were subjected to immunosequencing. From the authors' description of their analysis: TCRs in the repertoires were matched against a reference library of SARS-CoV-2-specific TCRs that had been generated with the MIRA antigen-specificity platform. Breadth was defined as the fraction of unique TCRs that were SARS-CoV-2-associated, and depth was defined as the fraction of total T cells that were SARS-CoV-2-associated. Each spike-specific TCR was assigned to its reactive spike region and to a CD4 or CD8 class using the MIRA data. Log10-transformed breadth and depth values were compared by one-way ANOVA with Sidak's multiple comparisons tests. The immuneACCESS repertoire file appears here via TCRdb, limited to in-frame rearrangements. These files lack a portion of the clones; in checked studies, under half of the deficit traces to unresolved V genes, and the cause of the others is not known. D and trimming come from the DNA, and the V and J calls and clone size come from that table. Recorded for this sample are 100,000 to 120,000 clones; about 90% of them occurred a single time. Together, the top ten hold under 3.5% of the sample.

There are 14 amino acids in the CDR3, from cysteine to phenylalanine inclusive. The entry retains the CDR3 DNA only, 42 bases that are in frame from base 1. Sequences SNHLY (CDR1) and FYNNEI (CDR2) are obtained from the germline V gene. The junction carries 11 bases between V and J, which are trimmed by 3 bases and 3 bases respectively. This receptor was taken from an adult in good health. This chain is built from TRBV2 and TRBJ1-2, with the D gene call left open. The specimen comprised peripheral blood, sampled on day 0 of AZD1222 vaccination. The CDR3 loop reads CASSDGSIDYGYTF. Here is the DNA: TGTGCCAGCAGTGATGGCAGTATAGACTATGGCTACACCTTC. The CDR3, completed at both ends by the reference TRBV2 and TRBJ1-2 genes, gives the full variable domain EPEVTQTPSHQVTQMGQEVILRCVPISNHLYFYWYRQILGQKVEFLVSFYNNEISEKSEIFDDQFSVERPDGSNFTLKIRSTKLEDSAMYFCASSDGSIDYGYTFGSGTRLTVV.